This T cell receptor (beta chain) appears in the sequencing data of a study of breast tumors, draining lymph nodes, adjacent tissues. Findings of the study overall: Tumor T cell lymph node origin was a supported hypothesis, not proven. Tumors had less TCR diversity than lymph nodes, more than nontumor tissue. Findings are consistent with lymph node origin and intratumoral expansion of most tumor T cells. Tumor and nontumor repertoires were significantly more similar in luminal-like than in basal-like breast cancer.

TCRdb reanalysed the multiplex PCR reads using MiXCR and keeps one entry per CDR3 protein. The sample holds around 300,000 distinct CDR3 sequences, over 30% seen once. V lost 2 bases to trimming and J lost 7 bases, with 14 bases between them. CDR3 length: 13 amino acids. Germline V gene lookup returns CDR1 DFQATT and CDR2 SNEGSKA (reference sequence). Axillary draining lymph nodes of breast cancer patients supplied the node samples. This clonotype appeared many times. The target antigen is unknown. The receptor's source is a female donor with breast cancer. Some clones in this sample may be carry-over from other donors' samples. Sequencing was carried out using axillary lymph node tissue. This chain joins TRBV20-1 and TRBJ1-2, with D possibly matching TRBD1 (5 bases). The CDR3 spells CSARMLGASGYTF. CDR3 coding DNA: TGCAGTGCTAGAATGTTAGGGGCGTCTGGCTACACCTTC.